This record looks at one T cell receptor beta chain sequence and its context. This clonotype showed up many times. Its antigen remains undetermined. Per-base qualities were not stored, and no clone one base away is much larger. Ophthalmopathy patients had moderately to severely active disease, with a Clinical Activity Score of 3 or more, a NOSPECS grade of 4 or more, and a disease duration of less than 3 months. Patients with uncontrolled infections, other autoimmune diseases, pregnancy or lactation were excluded. Diagnoses were based on clinical symptoms, serum thyroxine and TRAb, thyroid ultrasound and orbital computed tomography. PBMCs were isolated from 7.5 to 10 ml of fresh peripheral blood by Ficoll-Paque density gradient centrifugation. Total RNA was extracted with Trizol reagent, and quality was checked on an Agilent 2100 Bioanalyzer. These data are taken from a study of T cells in Graves' hyperthyroidism and ophthalmopathy (dated by TCRdb to 2018 to 2020). Regarding the complete study: Peripheral blood was collected at initial diagnosis, before any treatment. A discovery cohort of around 98 patients, about 43 with Graves' ophthalmopathy and approximately 60 with stable Graves' hyperthyroidism, was used to find distinguishing TCR V-J signatures. The roughly 90 discovery patients were divided at random into training and test sets in a 7:3 ratio. Once sampling was done, hyperthyroidism patients were given methimazole at a starting dose of 30 mg daily, whereas ophthalmopathy patients were given high-dose intravenous methylprednisolone. An independent validation cohort of 18 to 20 hyperthyroidism patients and approximately 15 patients who later progressed to ophthalmopathy tested prospective prediction of ophthalmopathy. Thyroid tissue and blood T-cell repertoires from roughly 6 Graves' hyperthyroidism patients were also compared in the study. The paper describes TCR Vbeta CDR3 sequencing of some 130 peripheral blood samples, made up of 40 to 45 ophthalmopathy patients, some 76 hyperthyroidism patients and 17 progressor patients.

On the study overall, not on this receptor specifically: Most expanded thyroid clonotypes (frequency above 0.001) were also detected in blood, suggesting blood repertoires may reflect thyroid immune responses. In validation, progression to ophthalmopathy was predicted by the model with 70.59% sensitivity and roughly 76% specificity, a median of approximately 6.5 months before onset. A 13 V-J signature model separated ophthalmopathy from stable hyperthyroidism, with roughly 88% sensitivity and about 81% specificity in cross-validation and 80%/75% in testing. No statistical method was used to fix the sample size in advance, and group allocation was not hidden from the investigators.

The TCR beta CDR3 regions were amplified from the RNA transcripts. For the first round of RT-PCR on the TCR CDR3, the HTBI primer set was used together with the Qiagen OneStep RT-PCR kit. The libraries were constructed in a second round of multiplex PCR and then size-selected and purified. Paired-end sequencing of the libraries was performed with 100 bp reads on an Illumina HiSeq2000. In the source study's methods: SOAPnuke was used to process the raw data, removing reads that contained adapters or uncalled bases, had a mean Phred below 15, or lacked an exact match to the constant primer or identifier. COPE v1.2.5 was used to merge high-quality paired reads, and clonotypes were defined as unique nucleotide sequences. Clonotypes were aligned to IMGT TRBV, TRBD and TRBJ reference segments using MiTCR v1.1. Only V-J combinations with frequency above 0.0001, covering approximately 99% of repertoires, were analysed. A TCS score was defined as the ratio between F50 (clonal expansion) and ExV (chaos), using BLOSUM62-based TCRdist between CDR3 peptides within each V-J. Welch's t-statistics and random forest reduced approximately 520 V-J features to 13, which were used in a naive Bayes classifier (R e1071). TCRdb reworked the public reads: Q25 trimming with fastp, MiXCR clone assembly, productive beta chains retained. Every entry covers one CDR3 protein and lists the most common genes and DNA from its rows. None of the V and J calls come from the authors' own analysis; TCRdb made them. The sample has over 500,000 distinct CDR3 sequences on record, approximately 17% of them singletons. 17% of the sample comes from the top ten.

After removal of 5 bases from V and 1 base from J, the junction retains 9 bases not matched to a gene. Inclusive of the bounding cysteine and phenylalanine, the CDR3 is 16 residues long. The only DNA kept is the CDR3, 48 bases in frame from the first base. CDR1 SGHVS and CDR2 FQNEAQ were looked up in the germline V gene. The source is a woman aged 18-29 years with Graves' ophthalmopathy. Material: blood. In this chain, TRBV7-8 is recombined with TRBJ2-7, with 9 central nucleotides matching TRBD2. The DNA sequence follows: TGTGCCAGCAGCCCCTGGGATAGCGGGAGTTCCTACGAGCAGTACTTC. Translated, this is CASSPWDSGSSYEQYF.